This T cell receptor beta chain was recovered during a study of blood T cells in healthy people across ages (dated by TCRdb to between 2014 and 2017). About the full investigation: Template switching captured roughly one uniquely barcoded TCR beta cDNA molecule per two T cells in model experiments. Age-related changes in TCR beta repertoire diversity were measured in the study by deep sequencing normalized with unique cDNA molecular identifiers. The donors were split into four age groups: young (average approximately 16 years), middle-aged (39), aged (more than 55) and long-lived (about 82). To avoid experimental bias, donors of different ages were distributed randomly across sequencing lanes. Using the same blood draw, the study looked at two additional independent replicas of 1 million unique cDNA reads for two donors, one aged 18 to 29 and the other aged 80 or older. What the work shows at the level of the full study, not this receptor alone: There was a strong correlation between observed TCR beta diversity and the percentage of naive T cells measured by flow cytometry. The long-lived group showed more naive CD4+ T cells, fewer expanded clones and increased TCR diversity than the aged group, suggesting age selection. Bulk unsorted PBMC profiling prevented conclusive comparison of naive and antigen-experienced compartments. Because the CMV infection status of the donors was unknown, age-related changes in expanded clonotypes may potentially have been confounded. As age increased, observed TCR beta diversity per million T cells dropped in a roughly linear way, and a significant reduction was already evident by age about 40. Estimates of total diversity based on one million sequenced T cells were considered lower bounds and underestimates.

Including cysteine and phenylalanine, the CDR3 has 15 amino acids. Of all the DNA, just the CDR3 is kept, 45 bases in frame from base 1. V and J are trimmed by 6 bases and 4 bases, and the gene matches miss 8 bases of the junction. CDR1 SGHTA and CDR2 FQGNSA were looked up in the germline V gene. To prepare the library, 5' RACE was applied. Sequencing relied on an Illumina HiSeq 2500. A second PCR of roughly 6 to 12 cycles was performed with a sample-barcoded 5' primer and a J-beta primer mix. Each TCR beta cDNA molecule received a unique molecular identifier from a template-switch 5' adaptor carrying 12 random nucleotides. Each sample yielded at least 2.5 million CDR3-containing paired-end reads. First-strand cDNA was synthesized from all RNA with the Mint cDNA synthesis kit, primed by a TRBC-specific oligonucleotide. All cDNA was treated with uracil-DNA glycosylase and then went through a first 18-cycle PCR with the universal primers M1SS and BC2_uni_R. As for the authors' bioinformatics: Each sample was normalized by randomly selecting 1 million high-quality reads, each carrying a distinct molecular identifier. Instead of being binned into consensus sequences, reads that shared molecular identifiers were thrown out. CDR3 identification, clonotype clustering and error correction used MiTCR with a Q25 quality threshold and the strictest error-elimination algorithm. A nonparametric unseen species model with Euler transformation was used to estimate a lower bound on total TCR beta diversity. The raw public data were reprocessed by TCRdb itself: fastp quality trimming at Q25, MiXCR clonotype calling, in-frame beta chains only. Every entry covers one CDR3 protein and lists the most common genes and DNA from its rows. TCRdb, not the authors, supplied the V and J calls. This sample lists hundreds of thousands of distinct CDR3 sequences; approximately 48% were detected once. The ten largest account for about a fifth of the sample.

Systemically healthy Caucasian individuals from Russia, 35 to 40 in total and aged 6 to 90 years, were included as donors. Ten milliliters of peripheral blood were collected from each donor into EDTA-treated Vacutainer tubes. Ficoll-Paque density-gradient centrifugation was used to isolate PBMCs, with at least 7 million per sample. Trizol reagent was used to extract total RNA from PBMCs, with at least 6 micrograms per sample. Naive CD45RAhigh/CD27high T cell percentages were measured by flow cytometry on a PBMC aliquot from every donor. This clonotype was detected only a few times. The target of this receptor is not known. No much larger clonotype is one base removed from it; base qualities were not supplied.

The sequence links TRBV7-2 to TRBJ2-1, with 8 junctional bases fitting TRBD1. The receptor was derived from a man between 60 and 75 years old in good health. The sequenced sample was blood. The CDR3 is CASRYERQGYNEQFF. The DNA reads TGTGCCAGCAGATATGAAAGACAGGGGTACAATGAGCAGTTCTTC.